The 28 T cell receptor beta chains below come from one sample, sequenced in a study of long-term antiretroviral therapy in people with HIV (dated by TCRdb to between 2021 and 2024). The immunoSEQ hsTCRB v3.0 assay was used at survey level resolution to sequence the TRB variable region. Entries here come from immuneACCESS through TCRdb and include only in-frame sequences with V and J called. Some clones fail to appear in such tables; in the studies checked, an unresolved V gene covers under half of the shortfall, and the cause of the remainder is unknown. The sample includes about 19,000 clones, with approximately 84% observed a single time. The ten biggest clones cover roughly 8% of the sample. Material: unsorted PBMCs, obtained 0.9 years after starting antiretroviral therapy. The receptor source for this set is a man between 18 and 29 years old with HIV.

A few counts support this clone. Written as DNA, the CDR3 is TGTGCCAGCAGCTCAGGACCGAATTACGAGCAGTACGTC. It yields the protein CASSSGPNYEQYV. The chain recombines TRBV7-6 with TRBJ2-7; D gene uncertain. The CDR3 sequence is 13 residues long. Trimming removed 4 bases from V and 4 bases from J, with 11 bases in between. In germline, CDR1 is SGHVS, CDR2 FNYEAQ.

The chain links TRBV5-1 to TRBJ1-4; D is unresolved. The V gene lost 4 bases and the J gene lost 4 bases, with 14 bases spanning the gap. The CDR3 spans 15 residues. CDR1 is SGHRS, CDR2 YFSETQ, per germline. CDR3 sequence (DNA): TGCGCCAGCAGCCTCAGAGGTCCTTATAATGAAAAACTGTTTTTT. Amino acids: CASSLRGPYNEKLFF.

This clone was counted a single time. V usage is TRBV5-6 and J usage is TRBJ2-5; TRBD1 might be the D (6 bases). V was shortened by 3 bases and J by 0 bases, with 9 bases between the two germline ends. Germline CDR1 SGHDT, CDR2 YYEEEE. This CDR3 spans 14 amino acids. CDR3 region: CASSYRTDQETQYF. CDR3 DNA sequence: TGTGCCAGCAGCTATCGGACAGACCAAGAGACCCAGTACTTC.

This clone was seen once. The chain employs TRBV27 and TRBJ1-1; D gene uncertain. Germline-derived CDR1 and CDR2 are MNHEY and SMNVEV (reference sequence). This CDR3 is built from 15 residues. V was clipped by 6 bases and J by 3 bases, with 17 bases between them. CDR3 nucleotides: TGTGCCAGCAGCCCCCCGCAGGCGGGTGACACTGAAGCTTTCTTT. Translated, it gives CASSPPQAGDTEAFF.

The chain carries TRBV5-6 and TRBJ1-2, with a tentative D call TRBD1 (6 bases). CDR1 and CDR2 (germline): SGHDT, YYEEEE. The CDR3 totals 17 residues. Trimming cost V 3 bases and J 2 bases, with 20 bases left between them. CDR3 in DNA: TGTGCCAGCAGCTCCCTGTGGGGGGCGAAGGGAAACTATGGCTACACCTTC. Protein sequence: CASSSLWGAKGNYGYTF.

The V and J genes are TRBV15 and TRBJ2-2; D might be TRBD1 (5 bases). V was cut by 0 bases and J by 5 bases, with 13 bases left in between. Germline CDR1 and CDR2: LNHNV and YYDKDF (reference sequence). The CDR3 loop spans 16 amino acids. CDR3 nucleotides: TGTGCCACCAGCAGAGATCTTACAGGTCGAACCGGGGAGCTGTTTTTT. Protein: CATSRDLTGRTGELFF. Combining the CDR3 with reference TRBV15 and TRBJ2-2 gives the whole variable domain DAMVIQNPRYQVTQFGKPVTLSCSQTLNHNVMYWYQQKSSQAPKLLFHYYDKDFNNEADTPDNFQSRRPNTSFCFLDIRSPGLGDTAMYLCATSRDLTGRTGELFFGEGSRLTVL.

CDR3 loop: CAISETDSYYGYTF. CDR3 DNA: TGTGCCATCAGTGAAACGGACAGCTACTATGGCTACACCTTC. The rearrangement links TRBV10-3 to TRBJ1-2; tentative D call: TRBD1 (6 bases). Trimming stripped 3 bases from V and 3 bases from J, with 11 bases between. Per germline, CDR1 ENHRY and CDR2 SYGVKD. This CDR3 has 14 amino acids.

This chain links TRBV6-5 with TRBJ2-2; D may be TRBD1 or TRBD2 (6 bases each). V lost 6 bases and J 7 bases, leaving 18 bases between the germline ends. The CDR3 spans 15 residues. CDR1 is MNHEY, CDR2 SVGAGI, per germline. The CDR3 sequence: CASRRGGGRIGELFF. In DNA, the CDR3 is TGTGCCAGCAGGAGGGGTGGGGGGCGGATCGGGGAGCTGTTTTTT.

The V and J genes are TRBV7-8 and TRBJ2-3; the D gene is possibly TRBD2 (5 bases). Trimming took off 5 bases at V and 5 bases at J, with 8 bases between the two ends. CDR1 SGHVS and CDR2 FQNEAQ come from the germline V gene. The CDR3 consists of 12 residues. In DNA, the CDR3 is TGTGCCAGCAGCCGTGGACTAGATACGCAGTATTTT. It specifies CASSRGLDTQYF. Variable domain in full (rest from reference TRBV7-8 and TRBJ2-3): GAGVSQSPRYKVAKRGQDVALRCDPISGHVSLFWYQQALGQGPEFLTYFQNEAQLDKSGLPSDRFFAERPEGSVSTLKIQRTQQEDSAVYLCASSRGLDTQYFGPGTRLTVL.

In its sample, this clone was seen once. The chain carries TRBV6-5 and TRBJ1-5; D is uncertain. This CDR3 region has 15 residues. The germline gives CDR1 MNHEY, CDR2 SVGAGI. V was clipped by 6 bases and J by 0 bases, with 12 bases between them. The CDR3 DNA reads TGTGCCAGCAGCCCCTCCCTGTATAGCAATCAGCCCCAGCATTTT. Its protein product is CASSPSLYSNQPQHF.

The chain uses TRBV7-9 and TRBJ1-2; D unclear. The CDR3 contains 13 residues. The germline gives CDR1 SEHNR, CDR2 FQNEAQ (reference sequence). With 2 bases removed from V and 3 bases from J, the gap between germline ends came to 7 bases. The CDR3 protein is CASSLIDDYGYTF. CDR3 coding DNA: TGTGCCAGCAGCTTAATCGACGACTATGGCTACACCTTC. Variable domain in full (rest from reference TRBV7-9 and TRBJ1-2): DTGVSQNPRHKITKRGQNVTFRCDPISEHNRLYWYRQTLGQGPEFLTYFQNEAQLEKSRLLSDRFSAERPKGSFSTLEIQRTEQGDSAMYLCASSLIDDYGYTFGSGTRLTVV.

The V call is TRBV2, the J call TRBJ2-7; TRBD2 might be the D (5 bases). The germline V gene encodes CDR1 SNHLY and CDR2 FYNNEI. V lost 5 bases, J lost 4 bases, and 9 bases lay in between. This CDR3 is built from 12 residues. The CDR3 nucleotides read TGTGCCAGCAGTAGGACTGTGTACGAGCAGTACTTC. This sequence encodes CASSRTVYEQYF.

This rearrangement joins TRBV27 to TRBJ1-2, with 7 positions matching TRBD1. The germline V gene encodes CDR1 MNHEY and CDR2 SMNVEV (reference sequence). V shed 1 base and J 3 bases; nucleotides not matched to a gene: 8. The length of the CDR3 is 16 residues. CDR3 region: CASSLLVQGLHYGYTF. In nucleotides, the CDR3 is TGTGCCAGCAGTTTATTGGTACAGGGGCTCCACTATGGCTACACCTTC.

This sequence joins TRBV2 and TRBJ1-4; D is unclear. The V gene's germline CDR1 is SNHLY and CDR2 FYNNEI. The CDR3 loop spans 13 amino acids. The V and J ends lost 6 bases and 6 bases respectively, with 11 bases between them. As DNA, the CDR3 is TGTGCCAGCAGGGTGACTATGGATGAAAAACTGTTTTTT. Protein sequence: CASRVTMDEKLFF. The entire variable domain, with the rest obtained from reference TRBV2 and TRBJ1-4, is as follows: EPEVTQTPSHQVTQMGQEVILRCVPISNHLYFYWYRQILGQKVEFLVSFYNNEISEKSEIFDDQFSVERPDGSNFTLKIRSTKLEDSAMYFCASRVTMDEKLFFGSGTQLSVL.

This chain links TRBV6-5 with TRBJ1-3; TRBD1 is a possible D gene (6 bases). Looked up from germline, CDR1 is MNHEY and CDR2 is SVGAGI. V was trimmed by 5 bases and J by 0 bases, leaving 11 bases between them. The CDR3 sequence is 15 residues long. This chain's CDR3 is CASSPDRPSGNTIYF. In nucleotides, the CDR3 is TGTGCCAGCAGTCCAGACAGGCCCTCTGGAAACACCATATATTTT.

This chain uses TRBV11-2 with TRBJ1-3; D call uncertain. V shed 8 bases and J shed 0 bases, with 17 bases lying between them. This CDR3 contains 16 residues. Germline assignment: CDR1 SGHAT and CDR2 FQNNGV. CDR3 coding DNA: TGTGCCAGCTCCGGCGGCATTCTTTCCTCTGGAAACACCATATATTTT. Its protein is CASSGGILSSGNTIYF.

This clone appeared a single time. This chain links TRBV18 with TRBJ1-5, with D unresolved. Germline V CDR1 and CDR2: KGHSH, LQKENI. The V and J ends lost 3 bases and 6 bases respectively, with 9 bases between them. CDR3 length: 13 amino acids. The CDR3 bases are TGTGCCAGCTCACCGGCCGCTCCTCAGCCCCAGCATTTT. It translates to CASSPAAPQPQHF.

This rearrangement joins TRBV6-1 to TRBJ2-2, with D hard to call. Between the trimmed V and J ends, which lost 10 bases and 1 base, there was a span of 13 bases. The CDR3 is 14 amino acids. Looked up from germline, CDR1 is MNHNS and CDR2 is SASEGT. The CDR3 nucleotides read TGTGCCACCGGATTACAGCTGAACACCGGGGAGCTGTTTTTT. Amino acid sequence: CATGLQLNTGELFF.

There are a few counts of this clone. CDR3: CASTALQGPIPNYGYTF. Here the CDR3 DNA reads TGTGCCAGTACCGCCCTCCAGGGGCCGATTCCTAACTATGGCTACACCTTC. The chain recombines TRBV19 with TRBJ1-2; maybe TRBD1 (6 bases). CDR3 length: 17 residues. Germline V gene lookup returns CDR1 LNHDA and CDR2 SQIVND (reference sequence). With 7 bases removed from V and 0 bases from J, the gap between germline ends came to 21 bases. Full variable domain (missing parts from reference TRBV19 and TRBJ1-2): DGGITQSPKYLFRKEGQNVTLSCEQNLNHDAMYWYRQDPGQGLRLIYYSQIVNDFQKGDIAEGYSVSREKKESFPLTVTSAQKNPTAFYLCASTALQGPIPNYGYTFGSGTRLTVV.

The chain employs TRBV27 and TRBJ2-1, with 10 bases matching TRBD2. In germline, CDR1 is MNHEY, CDR2 SMNVEV (reference sequence). The trim removed 3 bases at V and 4 bases at J, leaving 3 bases unmatched. This CDR3 has 15 residues. The CDR3 sequence: CASSLASGGYNEQFF. The CDR3 DNA follows: TGTGCCAGCAGTTTGGCTAGCGGGGGTTACAATGAGCAGTTCTTC.

The chain combines TRBV2 with TRBJ2-7, with unresolved D. This CDR3 has 14 residues. V lost 7 bases and J 5 bases, leaving 18 bases between the germline ends. Germline V gene lookup returns CDR1 SNHLY and CDR2 FYNNEI. This CDR3 reads CASKSSLSPNEQYF. DNA for the CDR3: TGTGCCAGCAAATCGAGCCTGAGCCCCAACGAGCAGTACTTC.

This chain connects TRBV6-1 to TRBJ2-1; 9 bases fit TRBD2. The CDR3 contains 15 residues. CDR1 is MNHNS, CDR2 SASEGT, per germline. With V trimmed by 0 bases and J by 3 bases, 0 bases remained unmatched. The CDR3 DNA reads as TGTGCCAGCAGTGAAGCTAGCGGGGGCTACAATGAGCAGTTCTTC. Translated, it gives CASSEASGGYNEQFF.

In its sample, this clone was seen a few times. The chain carries TRBV9 and TRBJ2-3, with D uncertain. V was pared by 3 bases and J by 5 bases, with 1 base between. The CDR3 totals 10 residues. Germline lookup yields CDR1 SGDLS and CDR2 YYNGEE. CDR3 protein: CASSGDTQYF. DNA of the CDR3: TGTGCCAGCAGCGGAGATACGCAGTATTTT.

The chain combines TRBV7-9 with TRBJ1-1, with D unresolved. Germline V gives CDR1 SEHNR, CDR2 FQNEAQ (reference sequence). V was shortened by 3 bases and J by 1 base, with 12 bases between the two germline ends. CDR3 length: 15 amino acids. The CDR3 spells CASSFSQVPNTEAFF. The CDR3 coding sequence is TGTGCCAGCAGCTTTAGCCAAGTCCCGAACACTGAAGCTTTCTTT.

This rearrangement joins TRBV11-2 to TRBJ1-6, with 7 positions matching TRBD1. From germline, CDR1 is SGHAT and CDR2 FQNNGV. J was trimmed by 4 bases and V by 5 bases; bases with no gene match: 8. The CDR3 totals 16 residues. As DNA, the CDR3 is TGTGCCAGCAGCATAAAGACAGGGTCATATAATTCACCCCTCCACTTT. It translates to CASSIKTGSYNSPLHF.

This rearrangement joins TRBV16 to TRBJ1-2; D may be TRBD1 (6 bases). This CDR3 contains 17 residues. The V end lost 4 bases, the J end lost 0 bases, and 18 bases lay between the germline ends. Germline CDR1 KGHSY, CDR2 FQNENV. CDR3 sequence (DNA): TGTGCCAGCAGCCTGGGACATTTTTACGGGGCTAACTATGGCTACACCTTC. This gives the protein CASSLGHFYGANYGYTF.

This clone was found once. The genes are TRBV27 and TRBJ2-2, with 7 nucleotides matching TRBD1. Germline CDR1 MNHEY, CDR2 SMNVEV (reference sequence). The CDR3 has 17 amino acids. Trimming at V came to 5 bases and at J to 1 base, leaving 10 bases not matched to a gene. The CDR3 DNA is TGTGCCAGCAGTCCCCGGGACAGACGCGGGAACACCGGGGAGCTGTTTTTT. Its protein product is CASSPRDRRGNTGELFF.

The chain joins TRBV12-5 to TRBJ1-1; unclear D gene. V lost 3 bases and J 3 bases, leaving 5 bases between the germline ends. The CDR3 totals 12 residues. Germline CDR1 LGHNT, CDR2 FRNRAP. CDR3 sequence: CASGFGDTEAFF. In nucleotides, the CDR3 is TGTGCTAGTGGTTTCGGGGACACTGAAGCTTTCTTT.